A single sample is the source of the 10 T cell receptor beta chains below, sequenced in a study of T cell changes during pregnancy in multiple sclerosis. Only in-frame clones appear in the TCRdb table, and some are missing; sequencing was by immunoSEQ multiplex PCR. This sample has some 28,000 clones; about 93% occur once, and the top ten carry 6.2%. The sample in question was CD8+ T cells from peripheral blood mononuclear cells, obtained before pregnancy. These receptors were obtained from a female donor with multiple sclerosis, enrolled in a pregnancy study.

V usage is TRBV5-1 and J usage is TRBJ1-1; D is perhaps TRBD1 (6 bases). The V gene's germline CDR1 is SGHRS and CDR2 YFSETQ. The CDR3 length is 16 residues. Trimming cost V 3 bases and J 1 base, with 16 bases left between them. The CDR3 here is CASSYGQTPGNTEAFF. CDR3 nucleotides: TGCGCCAGCAGCTACGGACAGACCCCCGGGAACACTGAAGCTTTCTTT.

The V gene is TRBV5-4, the J gene TRBJ2-3; 10 bases are a match to TRBD2. In germline, CDR1 is SGHNT, CDR2 YYREEE (reference sequence). The CDR3 is 15 amino acids. The J segment lost 2 bases and the V segment lost 4 bases, leaving 4 bases of the junction unmatched. The CDR3 region has the DNA TGTGCCAGCAGCGTCGGGACTAGCGTCACAGATACGCAGTATTTT. This gives the protein CASSVGTSVTDTQYF.

The genes are TRBV11-2 and TRBJ2-7; 7 bases line up with TRBD1. The CDR3 loop spans 13 amino acids. The junction had 6 bases not matched to a gene; V was cut back by 7 bases and J by 3 bases. Germline V gene sequence: CDR1 SGHAT, CDR2 FQNNGV. CDR3: CASKRTGGYEQYF. The CDR3, as DNA: TGTGCCAGCAAACGGACAGGCGGCTACGAGCAGTACTTC.

The chain joins TRBV6-6 to TRBJ2-7; no firm D call. Trimming took off 0 bases at V and 3 bases at J, with 12 bases between the two ends. The CDR3 is 15 residues long. In germline, CDR1 is MNHNY, CDR2 SVGAGI (reference sequence). The DNA of the CDR3 is TGTGCCAGCAGTTACTCCGTAGCCGGCAGCTACGAGCAGTACTTC. Its protein product is CASSYSVAGSYEQYF.

For this clone: An end of the junction differs from the germline gene, which may be a read error. The gene calls are TRBV7-7 and TRBJ2-5; D is possibly TRBD2 (6 bases). The CDR3 covers 13 residues. Germline V gene data show CDR1 as SSHAT and CDR2 as FNYEAQ (reference sequence). CDR3 region: CASSPGTLETQYF. CDR3 coding DNA: TGTGCTAGCAGCCCCGGGACTCTGGAGACCCAGTACTTC.

The chain recombines TRBV5-4 with TRBJ2-7; D may be TRBD1 (6 bases). This CDR3 is built from 16 residues. The V end lost 6 bases, the J end lost 6 bases, and 25 bases lay between the germline ends. Germline assignment: CDR1 SGHNT and CDR2 YYREEE (reference sequence). The chain's CDR3 is CASTSLDRVGAGEQYF. The CDR3 DNA reads TGTGCCAGCACCTCCTTAGATCGGGTGGGGGCAGGCGAGCAGTACTTC.

The chain couples TRBV7-2 to TRBJ2-1; 9 bases are a match to TRBD2. V lost 5 bases and J lost 8; bases outside the gene matches: 13. The CDR3 has 16 residues. Germline V lookup: CDR1 SGHTA, CDR2 FQGNSA. The CDR3: CASSQTGTSIIDEQFF. The DNA for the CDR3 is TGTGCCAGCAGCCAAACCGGGACTAGCATCATCGATGAGCAGTTCTTC.

The chain is built from TRBV28 and TRBJ2-2; TRBD2 matches 10 bases. With 2 bases clipped from V and 5 bases from J, the junction kept 20 bases outside the gene matches. The CDR3 is 21 residues long. Germline CDR1 MDHEN, CDR2 SYDVKM. This chain's CDR3 is CASSLALYSGRTPFETGELFF. The DNA of the CDR3 is TGTGCCAGCAGTTTAGCCCTTTATAGCGGGAGGACTCCCTTTGAGACCGGGGAGCTGTTTTTT.

This chain links TRBV9 with TRBJ2-1; D might be TRBD2 (6 bases). There are 15 residues in the CDR3. Trimming shortened V by 0 bases and J by 8 bases, and 15 bases separated the two germline ends. Germline V gene lookup returns CDR1 SGDLS and CDR2 YYNGEE. This chain's CDR3 is CASSVGTIRLDEQFF. CDR3 in DNA: TGTGCCAGCAGCGTAGGGACTATTAGGTTGGATGAGCAGTTCTTC.

V gene TRBV4-2 combines with J gene TRBJ2-5; 7 bases are shared with TRBD2. Near its end, the DNA agrees better with TRBJ2-7, so the J call may be wrong. This CDR3 comprises 17 residues. Germline V gene data show CDR1 as LGHNA and CDR2 as YNFKEQ. DNA of the CDR3: TGTGCCAGCAGCCAAGATTGGCGGGAGTACCGCTCCTACGAGCAGTACTTC. Protein: CASSQDWREYRSYEQYF.